What follows is one TCR beta chain and its context. The repertoire was sequenced with immunoSEQ multiplex PCR; TCRdb's copy has only in-frame clones and lacks some. The table lists about 100,000 clones, 87% of them singletons. This specimen belongs to a study of control samples from healthy donors and cancer patients. Trimming removed 6 bases from V and 1 base from J, with 27 bases in between. Germline CDR1 SNHLY, CDR2 FYNNEI. This CDR3 comprises 19 residues. The chain employs TRBV2 and TRBJ1-2; possibly TRBD1 for D (5 bases). Specimen: blood. This TCR was recovered from a woman aged 50 to 65 in good health. CDR3: CASRQNSHDRMTINYGYTF. The CDR3 DNA reads TGTGCCAGCAGGCAAAATTCGCATGACAGAATGACAATTAACTATGGCTACACCTTC.